Detailed here is one TCR beta chain. No antigen is known for it. The data were produced by immunoSEQ multiplex PCR, yet TCRdb's version contains in-frame clones alone and is incomplete. The sample yields some 120,000 clones, roughly nine tenths seen once. The sample is drawn from a study of T cell responses to AZD1222 COVID-19 vaccine. The study, taken as a whole, reports: Baseline serostatus was positive in only a handful of AZD1222 recipients. Regions left unmutated in variants are reportedly the target of nearly half of spike-specific TCRs. Sampling captured repertoires only after the peak T cell response.

The CDR3 length is 13 residues. Germline V gene sequence: CDR1 MNHNY, CDR2 SVGAGI (reference sequence). The V and J ends lost 2 bases and 4 bases respectively, with 9 bases between them. The starting material was peripheral blood, obtained on day 0 of AZD1222 vaccination. V is TRBV6-6 and J is TRBJ2-7; no firm D call. The TCR comes from an adult in good health. In DNA form, the CDR3 reads TGTGCCAGCAGTTACGGCAGTAAATACGAGCAGTACTTC. Translating it yields CASSYGSKYEQYF.